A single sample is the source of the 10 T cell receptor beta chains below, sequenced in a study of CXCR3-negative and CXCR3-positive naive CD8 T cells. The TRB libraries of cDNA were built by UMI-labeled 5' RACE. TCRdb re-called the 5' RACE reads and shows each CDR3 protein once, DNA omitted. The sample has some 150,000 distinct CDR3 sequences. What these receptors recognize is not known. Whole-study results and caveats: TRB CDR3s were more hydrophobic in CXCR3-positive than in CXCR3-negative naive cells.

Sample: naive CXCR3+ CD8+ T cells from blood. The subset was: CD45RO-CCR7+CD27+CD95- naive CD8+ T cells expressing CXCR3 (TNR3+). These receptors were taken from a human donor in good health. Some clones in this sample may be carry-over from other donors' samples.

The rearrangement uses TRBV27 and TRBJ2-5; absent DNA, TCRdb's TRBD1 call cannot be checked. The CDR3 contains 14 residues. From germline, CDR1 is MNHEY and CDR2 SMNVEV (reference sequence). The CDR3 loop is CASSPTTGGGTQYF.

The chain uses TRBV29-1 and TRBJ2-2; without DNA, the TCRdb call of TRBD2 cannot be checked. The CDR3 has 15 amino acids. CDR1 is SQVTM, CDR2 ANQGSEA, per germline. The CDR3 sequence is CSVRADQTGTGELFF.

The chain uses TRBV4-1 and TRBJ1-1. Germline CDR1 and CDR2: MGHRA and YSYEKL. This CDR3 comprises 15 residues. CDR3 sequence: CASSFTGHKDTEAFF.

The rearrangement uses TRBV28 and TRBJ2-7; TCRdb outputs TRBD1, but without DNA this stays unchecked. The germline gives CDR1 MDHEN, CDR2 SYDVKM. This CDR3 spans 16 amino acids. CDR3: CASSFPPDNSPYEQHF.

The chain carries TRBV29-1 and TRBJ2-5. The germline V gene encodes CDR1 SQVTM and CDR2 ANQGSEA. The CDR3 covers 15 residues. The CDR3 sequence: CSVEGSRQDSGTQYF. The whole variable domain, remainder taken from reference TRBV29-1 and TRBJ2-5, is SAVISQKPSRDICQRGTSLTIQCQVDSQVTMMFWYRQQPGQSLTLIATANQGSEATYESGFVIDKFPISRPNLTFSTLTVSNMSPEDSSIYLCSVEGSRQDSGTQYFGPGTRLLVL.

CDR3 in amino acids: CASSKRRDRGVSNQPQHF. This sequence joins TRBV21-1 and TRBJ1-5; checking the TCRdb D call of TRBD1 is not possible without DNA. TRBV21-1 is deemed a pseudogene. This CDR3 contains 18 residues.

CDR3 protein: CASSLGQTKNIQYF. The chain links TRBV5-6 to TRBJ2-4. There are 14 residues in the CDR3. The germline V gene encodes CDR1 SGHDT and CDR2 YYEEEE.

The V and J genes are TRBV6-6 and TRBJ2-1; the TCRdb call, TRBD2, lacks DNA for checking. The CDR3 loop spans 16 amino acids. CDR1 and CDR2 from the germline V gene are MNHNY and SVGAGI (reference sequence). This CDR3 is CASSPELAGARNEQFF.

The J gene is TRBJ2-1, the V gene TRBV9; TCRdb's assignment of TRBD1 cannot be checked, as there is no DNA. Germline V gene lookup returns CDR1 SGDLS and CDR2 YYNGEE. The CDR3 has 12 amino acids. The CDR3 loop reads CASSTGQNEQFF. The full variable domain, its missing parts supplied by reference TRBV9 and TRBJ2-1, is DSGVTQTPKHLITATGQRVTLRCSPRSGDLSVYWYQQSLDQGLQFLIQYYNGEERAKGNILERFSAQQFPDLHSELNLSSLELGDSALYFCASSTGQNEQFFGPGTRLTVL.

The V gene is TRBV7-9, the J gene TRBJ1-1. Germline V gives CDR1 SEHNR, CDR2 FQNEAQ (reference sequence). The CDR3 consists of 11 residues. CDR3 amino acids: CASSSEPQAFF.